Listed below are T cell receptor beta chains from one sample, sequenced in a study of blood T cell repertoires in COVID-19. Libraries were prepared by immunoSEQ multiplex PCR; TCRdb keeps only in-frame clonotypes and omits some of them. The table records tens of thousands of clones, 87% of them present only once. Sequencing was performed on peripheral blood. All receptors derive from a man aged 60 to 69 with acute or convalescent COVID-19. Each CDR3 is given with its conserved first and last residue. The order of the fields is J gene, D gene, clone size, V gene, CDR3 protein, CDR3 DNA. The D gene is left open where the match is weak. Clone size is stated in some rows and not others, as once, few, many or a class when expanded.

J gene: TRBJ1-4; D gene: NA; clone size: NA; V gene: TRBV19; CDR3 protein: CASERGASGLRTNEKLFF; CDR3 DNA: TGTGCCAGTGAAAGGGGCGCATCTGGCCTGCGAACTAATGAAAAACTGTTTTTT
J gene: TRBJ2-7; D gene: NA; clone size: few; V gene: TRBV9; CDR3 protein: CASSVGSQGFSYEQYF; CDR3 DNA: TGTGCCAGCAGCGTAGGATCCCAGGGGTTCTCCTACGAGCAGTACTTC
J gene: TRBJ2-3; D gene: TRBD1; clone size: NA; V gene: TRBV6-6; CDR3 protein: CASNEGTGKGTDTQYF; CDR3 DNA: TGTGCCAGCAACGAAGGGACAGGGAAAGGGACAGATACGCAGTATTTT
J gene: TRBJ1-2; D gene: NA; clone size: NA; V gene: TRBV7-6; CDR3 protein: CASSLTGVPDYGYTF; CDR3 DNA: TGTGCCAGCAGCCTCACCGGGGTTCCTGACTATGGCTACACCTTC
J gene: TRBJ1-2; D gene: NA; clone size: once; V gene: TRBV3-1/TRBV3-2; CDR3 protein: CASSQVVGGGGYTF; CDR3 DNA: TGTGCCAGCAGCCAAGTTGTCGGGGGGGGAGGCTACACCTTC
J gene: TRBJ1-1; D gene: TRBD1; clone size: NA; V gene: TRBV19; CDR3 protein: CASSPGTANTEAFF; CDR3 DNA: TGTGCCAGTAGTCCCGGGACAGCCAACACTGAAGCTTTCTTT
J gene: TRBJ1-2; D gene: TRBD1; clone size: NA; V gene: TRBV9; CDR3 protein: CASTPRGGTGYGYTF; CDR3 DNA: TGTGCCAGCACCCCGAGGGGTGGGACAGGTTATGGCTACACCTTC
J gene: TRBJ2-3; D gene: NA; clone size: once; V gene: TRBV7-2; CDR3 protein: CASSPGLSTDTQYF; CDR3 DNA: TGTGCCAGCAGCCCCGGACTGAGCACAGATACGCAGTATTTT
J gene: TRBJ1-5; D gene: NA; clone size: NA; V gene: TRBV18; CDR3 protein: CASSLGLNQPQHF; CDR3 DNA: TGTGCCAGCTCACTCGGACTGAATCAGCCCCAGCATTTT
J gene: TRBJ2-1; D gene: TRBD1; clone size: once; V gene: TRBV19; CDR3 protein: CASSIARTGVHNEQFF; CDR3 DNA: TGTGCCAGTAGTATAGCTAGGACAGGGGTACACAATGAGCAGTTCTTC
J gene: TRBJ2-7; D gene: TRBD1; clone size: NA; V gene: TRBV30; CDR3 protein: CAWSGQGFYEQYF; CDR3 DNA: TGTGCCTGGTCGGGACAGGGATTCTACGAGCAGTACTTC
J gene: TRBJ1-6; D gene: NA; clone size: NA; V gene: TRBV12-3/TRBV12-4; CDR3 protein: CASSQGGGTLHF; CDR3 DNA: TGTGCCAGCAGTCAGGGTGGGGGGACCCTCCACTTT
J gene: TRBJ1-2; D gene: NA; clone size: NA; V gene: TRBV6-5; CDR3 protein: CASSSQGYGYTF; CDR3 DNA: TGTGCCAGCAGTTCACAGGGATATGGCTACACCTTC
J gene: TRBJ1-4; D gene: TRBD1; clone size: NA; V gene: TRBV5-4; CDR3 protein: CASSLTGPGEKLFF; CDR3 DNA: TGTGCCAGCAGCCTGACAGGGCCAGGAGAAAAACTGTTTTTT
J gene: TRBJ2-2; D gene: NA; clone size: NA; V gene: TRBV7-2; CDR3 protein: CASSLGGLYTGELFF; CDR3 DNA: TGTGCCAGCAGCTTAGGGGGGCTTTACACCGGGGAGCTGTTTTTT
J gene: TRBJ1-1; D gene: TRBD1; clone size: few; V gene: TRBV7-3; CDR3 protein: CASSLTGQGDEAFF; CDR3 DNA: TGTGCCAGCAGCTTAACAGGGCAGGGGGATGAAGCTTTCTTT
J gene: TRBJ1-1; D gene: NA; clone size: NA; V gene: TRBV5-6; CDR3 protein: CASSLVVGFGLMNTEAFF; CDR3 DNA: TGTGCCAGCAGCTTGGTAGTTGGCTTCGGACTTATGAACACTGAAGCTTTCTTT
J gene: TRBJ1-3; D gene: NA; clone size: once; V gene: TRBV7-9; CDR3 protein: CASSLPSGLSSGNTIYF; CDR3 DNA: TGTGCCAGCAGCTTACCCTCGGGACTCTCGTCTGGAAACACCATATATTTT
J gene: TRBJ2-5; D gene: TRBD2; clone size: NA; V gene: TRBV7-6; CDR3 protein: CASSLMSGGGRETQYF; CDR3 DNA: TGTGCCAGCAGCTTAATGAGCGGGGGGGGGAGAGAGACCCAGTACTTC
J gene: TRBJ2-1; D gene: TRBD2; clone size: NA; V gene: TRBV4-3; CDR3 protein: CASSKGTSGGNEQFF; CDR3 DNA: TGCGCCAGCAGCAAGGGGACTAGCGGAGGGAATGAGCAGTTCTTC
J gene: TRBJ2-7; D gene: NA; clone size: NA; V gene: TRBV12-3/TRBV12-4; CDR3 protein: CASSLGSVGEQYF; CDR3 DNA: TGTGCCAGCAGTTTAGGATCGGTTGGCGAGCAGTACTTC
J gene: TRBJ2-1; D gene: TRBD1; clone size: NA; V gene: TRBV7-7; CDR3 protein: CASSPGQGNEQFF; CDR3 DNA: TGTGCCAGCAGTCCGGGACAGGGGAATGAGCAGTTCTTC